This T cell receptor (beta chain) was captured by sequencing in a study of cytomegalovirus exposure and HLA in healthy donors. Primers for the PCR totalled 60 Vbeta and 13 Jbeta. Study processing details: Around 12 million of 70 million to 80 million unique TCR beta chains were shared, per a later count. This table comes from immunoSEQ multiplex PCR, and its TCRdb copy is limited to in-frame clones, with some not included. Clone size and V and J calls were adopted from that table, with D and trimming inferred from the DNA. The data hold about 210,000 clones, with 60% to 80% observed a single time. This CDR3 has 17 residues. Germline V gene data show CDR1 as LGHNA and CDR2 as YNFKEQ. V lost 1 base and J 2 bases, leaving 15 bases between the germline ends.

The rearrangement links TRBV4-2 to TRBJ1-5, with TRBD1 as a possible D gene (5 bases). Sequenced sample: PBMCs. This clonotype was obtained from a male donor in good health and CMV-seronegative. CDR3 protein: CASSQAPGLGGNQPQHF. CDR3 coding DNA: TGTGCCAGCAGCCAAGCTCCAGGGCTTGGGGGCAATCAGCCCCAGCATTTT.